The 14 T cell receptor beta chains reported below all come from one sample, sequenced in a study of OX40 agonist ivuxolimab in advanced cancers. Clones were sequenced by immunoSEQ multiplex PCR, and TCRdb holds only the in-frame ones, with some missing. The sample lists more than 70,000 clones; around 93% were seen once. The starting material was CD4+ or CD8+ T cells sorted from blood, obtained in a trial of the OX40 agonist ivuxolimab. These receptors originate from an adult with an advanced solid tumor such as melanoma, head and neck, liver or kidney cancer.

J is TRBJ2-7 and V is TRBV27; no reliable D call. The CDR3 length is 12 residues. Trimming cost V 7 bases and J 0 bases, with 7 bases left between them. CDR1 MNHEY and CDR2 SMNVEV come from the germline V gene (reference sequence). As DNA, the CDR3 is TGTGCCAGCACCTCGCGCTCCTACGAGCAGTACTTC. Translated: CASTSRSYEQYF.

V usage is TRBV2 and J usage is TRBJ2-7; no reliable D call. V gave up 8 bases and J gave up 3 bases, with 17 bases separating them. CDR1 is SNHLY and CDR2 is FYNNEI in the germline V gene. This CDR3 is built from 14 residues. The CDR3 reads CASRNKDGYYEQYF. The CDR3, as DNA: TGTGCCAGCCGTAATAAGGACGGGTACTACGAGCAGTACTTC.

The chain couples TRBV7-2 to TRBJ1-5; weak D call: TRBD1 (6 bases). The CDR3 extends over 15 amino acids. CDR1 and CDR2 (germline): SGHTA, FQGNSA. V was trimmed by 5 bases and J by 1 base, leaving 12 bases between them. CDR3 in amino acids: CASSPRQASNQPQHF. The CDR3 DNA is TGTGCCAGCAGCCCCAGACAGGCAAGCAATCAGCCCCAGCATTTT. Variable domain in full (rest from reference TRBV7-2 and TRBJ1-5): GAGVSQSPSNKVTEKGKDVELRCDPISGHTALYWYRQSLGQGLEFLIYFQGNSAPDKSGLPSDRFSAERTGGSVSTLTIQRTQQEDSAVYLCASSPRQASNQPQHFGDGTRLSIL.

This chain links TRBV9 with TRBJ2-1, with TRBD2 identical over 10 bases. The length of the CDR3 is 17 residues. J was trimmed by 3 bases and V by 0 bases; bases with no gene match: 6. Germline V CDR1 and CDR2: SGDLS, YYNGEE. CDR3: CASSVAPAGGSYNEQFF. CDR3 sequence (DNA): TGTGCCAGCAGCGTAGCCCCAGCGGGGGGGAGCTACAATGAGCAGTTCTTC.

The chain carries TRBV7-2 and TRBJ1-5; D is ambiguous. Trimming stripped 1 base from V and 6 bases from J, with 4 bases between. The CDR3 contains 12 residues. Germline V gene sequence: CDR1 SGHTA, CDR2 FQGNSA. Here the CDR3 DNA reads TGTGCCAGCAGCTTAGAGGGTCAGCCCCAGCATTTT. Its protein is CASSLEGQPQHF.

This clone was observed once. For the CDR3, the DNA is TGTGCCAGCAGCGGAACAGGGGGCGGGACTGAAGCTTTCTTT. It codes for CASSGTGGGTEAFF. V usage is TRBV25-1 and J usage is TRBJ1-1; 9 positions match TRBD1. The V gene end was trimmed by 6 bases and the J gene end by 5 bases; junction bases not matched to a gene: 7. CDR3 length: 14 residues. Germline-derived CDR1 and CDR2 are MGHDK and SYGVNS.

The chain is built from TRBV27 and TRBJ2-6, with a weak D call TRBD2 (7 bases). CDR3 size: 18 residues. Deletions cut 2 bases from V and 1 base from J, with 15 bases between. CDR1 is MNHEY, CDR2 SMNVEV, per germline (reference sequence). The CDR3 region is CASSLGGARVSGANVLTF. As DNA, the CDR3 is TGTGCCAGCAGTTTAGGGGGGGCAAGGGTTTCTGGGGCCAACGTCCTGACTTTC.

The chain's CDR3 is CSVAPGQRYEQYF. The CDR3 DNA reads as TGCAGCGTTGCGCCGGGACAGCGCTACGAGCAGTACTTC. The rearrangement uses TRBV29-1 and TRBJ2-7; 7 bases agree with TRBD1. CDR3 length: 13 residues. Germline V gene sequence: CDR1 SQVTM, CDR2 ANQGSEA. Losses at the gene ends were 4 bases for V and 3 bases for J; bases not matched to a gene: 6.

This clone was seen just once. The chain links TRBV25-1 to TRBJ2-7; 7 bases agree with TRBD1. CDR3 length: 11 amino acids. Per germline, CDR1 MGHDK and CDR2 SYGVNS. V was pared by 9 bases and J by 4 bases, with 3 bases of the junction left unmatched. Written as DNA, the CDR3 is TGTGCCAGTAACAGGGGTTACGAGCAGTACTTC. The encoded protein is CASNRGYEQYF.

V usage is TRBV18 and J usage is TRBJ2-7; 8 bases map to TRBD1. Unmatched junction bases numbered 24, after V lost 6 bases and J lost 2 bases. Germline V gene data show CDR1 as KGHSH and CDR2 as LQKENI. The CDR3 is made up of 20 amino acids. Here the CDR3 DNA reads TGTGCCAGCTCCCGGACAGGGCACTCAAATCCCATCATTAAAACCTACGAGCAGTACTTC. Its protein product is CASSRTGHSNPIIKTYEQYF.

CDR3 loop: CASRTGTSGQETQYF. CDR3 in DNA: TGTGCCAGCAGGACCGGGACTAGCGGTCAAGAGACCCAGTACTTC. This chain uses TRBV6-5 with TRBJ2-5, with TRBD2 matching over 11 bases. The germline CDR1 and CDR2 sequences are MNHEY and SVGAGI. The CDR3 length is 15 residues. With V trimmed by 6 bases and J by 2 bases, 5 bases remained unmatched.

V and J are TRBV11-2 and TRBJ2-3; either TRBD1 or TRBD2 may fit D (5 bases each). The CDR3 totals 17 residues. V dropped 3 bases and J dropped 6 bases, with 22 bases sitting between them. Germline lookup yields CDR1 SGHAT and CDR2 FQNNGV. This chain's CDR3 is CASSFQPPGAAHDTQYF. Here the CDR3 DNA reads TGTGCCAGCAGCTTCCAACCCCCCGGGGCGGCACACGATACGCAGTATTTT.

CDR3 amino acids: CASSVAPGPNYGYTF. The DNA for the CDR3 is TGTGCCAGCAGCGTAGCCCCCGGGCCAAACTATGGCTACACCTTC. The rearrangement joins TRBV9 to TRBJ1-2; no clear D. V shed 0 bases and J shed 2 bases, with 11 bases lying between them. Germline CDR1 SGDLS, CDR2 YYNGEE. The CDR3 has 15 amino acids. Full variable domain (outside the CDR3, taken from reference TRBV9 and TRBJ1-2): DSGVTQTPKHLITATGQRVTLRCSPRSGDLSVYWYQQSLDQGLQFLIQYYNGEERAKGNILERFSAQQFPDLHSELNLSSLELGDSALYFCASSVAPGPNYGYTFGSGTRLTVV.

The V call is TRBV4-1, the J call TRBJ1-2; a weak D match, TRBD1 (5 bases). Germline CDR1 and CDR2: MGHRA and YSYEKL. V was pared by 0 bases and J by 4 bases, with 12 bases between. This CDR3 comprises 15 residues. The CDR3 coding sequence is TGCGCCAGCAGCCAAGAAGGCAGGGAAATCTATGGCTACACCTTC. It encodes CASSQEGREIYGYTF.